This T cell receptor (beta chain) was documented in a study of early T cells in non-severe SARS-CoV-2 infection. Study details: Bulk RNA from unsorted whole blood was sequenced; chains were unpaired.

The protocol attached unique molecular identifiers to individual cDNA molecules. Via MiXCR, TCRdb re-called the 5' RACE reads, giving one row per CDR3 protein. The sample lists fewer than 80,000 distinct CDR3 sequences, about 9% occurring once. Germline values: CDR1 SEHNR, CDR2 FQNEAQ (reference sequence). This CDR3 is built from 13 residues. V gave up 5 bases and J gave up 8 bases; unmatched junction bases: 5. Whole-study findings and limits: Reliance on VDJdb matching favored anti-spike CD8 responses; private and CD4 specificities were missed.

This clonotype was recorded at least ten times. Its cognate antigen is unknown. The chain links TRBV7-9 to TRBJ1-2, with 10 bases lining up with TRBD1. This sequence originates from an adult who was a healthcare worker with PCR-confirmed SARS-CoV-2 infection or an uninfected control (not recorded which). The sample was whole blood. The CDR3 DNA sequence: TGTGCCAGCAGCAAAGGGACAGGGGACGGCTACACCTTC. Protein product: CASSKGTGDGYTF. Combining the CDR3 with reference TRBV7-9 and TRBJ1-2 gives the whole variable domain DTGVSQNPRHKITKRGQNVTFRCDPISEHNRLYWYRQTLGQGPEFLTYFQNEAQLEKSRLLSDRFSAERPKGSFSTLEIQRTEQGDSAMYLCASSKGTGDGYTFGSGTRLTVV.